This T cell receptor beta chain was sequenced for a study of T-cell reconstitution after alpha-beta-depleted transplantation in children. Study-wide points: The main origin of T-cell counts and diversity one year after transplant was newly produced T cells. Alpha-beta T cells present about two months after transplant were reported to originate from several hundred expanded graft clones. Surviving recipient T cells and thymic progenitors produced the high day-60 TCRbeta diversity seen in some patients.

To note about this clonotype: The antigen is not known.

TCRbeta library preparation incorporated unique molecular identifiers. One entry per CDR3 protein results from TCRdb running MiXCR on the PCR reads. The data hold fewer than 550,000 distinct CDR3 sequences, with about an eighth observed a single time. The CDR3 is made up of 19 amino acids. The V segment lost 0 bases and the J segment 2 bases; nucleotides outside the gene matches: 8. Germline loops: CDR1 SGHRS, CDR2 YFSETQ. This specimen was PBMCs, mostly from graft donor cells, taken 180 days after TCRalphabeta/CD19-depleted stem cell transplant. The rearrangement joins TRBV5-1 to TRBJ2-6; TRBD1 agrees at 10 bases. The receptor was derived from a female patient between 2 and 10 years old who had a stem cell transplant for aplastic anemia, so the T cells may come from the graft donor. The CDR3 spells CASSLVRGTGVTGANVLTF. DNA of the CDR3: TGCGCCAGCAGCTTGGTACGCGGGACAGGGGTCACTGGGGCCAACGTCCTGACTTTC.